This TCR beta chain was identified during a study of shared clonotypes between healthy human individuals. Naive CD8 cells were CD45RO-negative, positively selected for CCR7, excluding terminally differentiated effector memory CD45RA+ cells. V dropped 1 base and J dropped 2 bases, with 16 bases sitting between them. The CDR3 runs to 17 residues. CDR1 and CDR2 from the germline V gene are SEHNR and FQNEAQ (reference sequence). Profiled with immunoSEQ multiplex PCR; TCRdb holds only in-frame clones, not every one. The sample shows hundreds of thousands of clones, roughly 94% of them seen only once. Sequencing was done on a sample of naive CD8+ T cells sorted from blood. The rearrangement links TRBV7-9 to TRBJ2-3; possible D gene TRBD2, 6 bases. The receptor was isolated from a man aged 25 to 40 in good health. This CDR3 is CASSLVVGRGPTDTQYF. DNA of the CDR3: TGTGCCAGCAGCTTAGTAGTAGGGCGGGGACCCACAGATACGCAGTATTTT.